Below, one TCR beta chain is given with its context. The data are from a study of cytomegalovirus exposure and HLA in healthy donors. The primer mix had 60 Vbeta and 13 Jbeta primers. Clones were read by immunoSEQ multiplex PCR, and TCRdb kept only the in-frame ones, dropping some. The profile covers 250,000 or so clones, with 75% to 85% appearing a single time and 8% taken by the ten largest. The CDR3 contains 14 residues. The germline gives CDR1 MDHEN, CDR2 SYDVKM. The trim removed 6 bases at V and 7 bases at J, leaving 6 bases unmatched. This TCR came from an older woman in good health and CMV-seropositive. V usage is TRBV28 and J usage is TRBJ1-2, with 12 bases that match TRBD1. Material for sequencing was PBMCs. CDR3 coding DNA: TGTGCCAGCAGGGCCCCGGGACAGGGGGCTGGCTACACCTTC. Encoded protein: CASRAPGQGAGYTF.